This TCR beta chain was sequenced in a study of cytomegalovirus exposure and HLA in healthy donors. The CDR3 contains 17 residues. V lost 2 bases to trimming and J lost 7 bases; unmatched junction nucleotides: 15. The V gene's germline CDR1 is SEHNR and CDR2 FQNEAQ (reference sequence). For this clone: Its antigen is still unknown.

Study observations and caveats: The study had only CMV serostatus as immune exposure information. With later analysis, a missense DCLRE1C variant became linked to TCR beta V- and J-gene trimming. DRB1 had the most TCR associations and HLA-C the fewest, a later analysis found, with rates varying by HLA locus.

Amplification used 60 Vbeta primers and 13 Jbeta primers. Sequencing was performed with immunoSEQ multiplex PCR; in TCRdb, only in-frame clones are kept and a portion is missing. This sample has about 190,000 clones; 70% to 75% occur once, and the top ten carry 3.1%. The sequencing sample was made of PBMCs. This clonotype originated in a woman in her 30s in good health and CMV-seropositive. The chain links TRBV7-9 to TRBJ2-3; 7 nucleotides align to TRBD1. Written as DNA, the CDR3 is TGTGCCAGCAGCTTAAGGGCAGGGGGTGCTACTTTGAATACGCAGTATTTT. Translating it yields CASSLRAGGATLNTQYF.